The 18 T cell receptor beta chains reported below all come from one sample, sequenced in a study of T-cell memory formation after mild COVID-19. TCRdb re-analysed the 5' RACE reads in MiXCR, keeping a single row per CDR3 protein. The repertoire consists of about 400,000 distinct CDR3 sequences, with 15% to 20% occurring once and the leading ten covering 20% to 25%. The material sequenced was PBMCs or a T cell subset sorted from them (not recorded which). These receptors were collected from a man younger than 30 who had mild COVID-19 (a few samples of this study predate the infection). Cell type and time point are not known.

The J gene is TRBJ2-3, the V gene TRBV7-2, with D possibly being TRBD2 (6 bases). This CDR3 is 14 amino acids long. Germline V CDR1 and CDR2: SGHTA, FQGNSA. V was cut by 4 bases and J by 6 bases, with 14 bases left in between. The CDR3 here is CASSSPSARDTQYF. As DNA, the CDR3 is TGTGCCAGCAGCTCCCCTAGCGCTCGGGATACGCAGTATTTT.

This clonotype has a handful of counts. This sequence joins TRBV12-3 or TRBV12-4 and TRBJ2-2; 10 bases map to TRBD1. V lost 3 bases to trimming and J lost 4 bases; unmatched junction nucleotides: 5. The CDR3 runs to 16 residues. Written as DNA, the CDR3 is TGTGCCAGCAGTTTCCCAGGACAGGGGGGCACCGGGGAGCTGTTTTTT. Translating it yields CASSFPGQGGTGELFF.

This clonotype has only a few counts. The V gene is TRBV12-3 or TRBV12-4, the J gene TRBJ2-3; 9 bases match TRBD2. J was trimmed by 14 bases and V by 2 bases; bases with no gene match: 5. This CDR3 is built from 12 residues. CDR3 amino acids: CASSLPAGGPYF. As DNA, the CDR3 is TGTGCCAGCAGTTTACCAGCGGGGGGTCCGTATTTT.

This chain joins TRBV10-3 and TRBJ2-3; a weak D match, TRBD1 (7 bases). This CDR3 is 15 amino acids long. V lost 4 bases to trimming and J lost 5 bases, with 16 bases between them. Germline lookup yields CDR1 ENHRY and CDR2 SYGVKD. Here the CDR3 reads CAISAQGGRRDTQYF. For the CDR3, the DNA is TGTGCCATCAGTGCTCAGGGGGGACGCAGAGATACGCAGTATTTT.

The CDR3 DNA reads as TGTGCCTGCCGGGACAGGGGGCGTCAGCCCCAGCATTTT. This gives the protein CACRDRGRQPQHF. J is TRBJ1-5 and V is TRBV2; TRBD1 aligns across 12 bases. Looked up from germline, CDR1 is SNHLY and CDR2 is FYNNEI. J lost 6 bases, V lost 11 bases, and 5 bases had no gene match. The CDR3 has 13 amino acids. The full variable domain, completed using reference TRBV2 and TRBJ1-5, is EPEVTQTPSHQVTQMGQEVILRCVPISNHLYFYWYRQILGQKVEFLVSFYNNEISEKSEIFDDQFSVERPDGSNFTLKIRSTKLEDSAMYFCACRDRGRQPQHFGDGTRLSIL.

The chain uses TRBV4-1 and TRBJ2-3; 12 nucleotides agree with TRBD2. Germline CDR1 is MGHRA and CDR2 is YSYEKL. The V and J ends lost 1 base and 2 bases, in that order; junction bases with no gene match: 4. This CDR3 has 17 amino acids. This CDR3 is CASSQVLAGGFTDTQYF. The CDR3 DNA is TGCGCCAGCAGCCAAGTACTAGCGGGAGGATTCACAGATACGCAGTATTTT.

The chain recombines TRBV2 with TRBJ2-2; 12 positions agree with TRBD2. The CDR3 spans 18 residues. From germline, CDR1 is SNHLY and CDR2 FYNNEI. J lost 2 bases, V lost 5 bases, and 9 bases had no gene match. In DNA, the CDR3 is TGTGCCAGCAGTTCCCTAGCGGGGGGGCCGGCAAACACCGGGGAGCTGTTTTTT. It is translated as CASSSLAGGPANTGELFF.

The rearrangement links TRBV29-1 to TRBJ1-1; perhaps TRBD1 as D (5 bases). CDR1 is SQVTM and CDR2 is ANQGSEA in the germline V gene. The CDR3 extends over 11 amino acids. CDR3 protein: CTSDRNTEAFF. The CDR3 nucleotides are TGCACCAGTGACAGGAACACTGAAGCTTTCTTT.

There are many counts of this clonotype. The chain's CDR3 is CASSLGRATGELFF. The CDR3 DNA is TGCGCCAGCAGCTTGGGCAGGGCAACGGGGGAGCTGTTTTTT. V gene TRBV5-1 combines with J gene TRBJ2-2; D perhaps matches TRBD1 (5 bases). The V gene lost 0 bases and the J gene lost 8 bases, with 11 bases spanning the gap. CDR1 and CDR2 from the germline V gene are SGHRS and YFSETQ. The CDR3 contains 14 residues.

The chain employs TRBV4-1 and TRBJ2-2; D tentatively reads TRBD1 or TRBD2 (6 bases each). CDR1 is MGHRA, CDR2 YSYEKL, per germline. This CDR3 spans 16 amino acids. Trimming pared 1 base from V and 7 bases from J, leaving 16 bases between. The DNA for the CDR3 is TGCGCCAGCAGCCAAGGGGGCACAGGGAGGATCGGGGAGCTGTTTTTT. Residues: CASSQGGTGRIGELFF.

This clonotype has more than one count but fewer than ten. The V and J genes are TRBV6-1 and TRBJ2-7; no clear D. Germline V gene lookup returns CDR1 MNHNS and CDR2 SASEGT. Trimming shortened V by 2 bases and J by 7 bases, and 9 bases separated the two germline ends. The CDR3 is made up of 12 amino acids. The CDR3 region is CASSESGWEQYF. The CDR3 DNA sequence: TGTGCCAGCAGTGAATCCGGCTGGGAGCAGTACTTC.

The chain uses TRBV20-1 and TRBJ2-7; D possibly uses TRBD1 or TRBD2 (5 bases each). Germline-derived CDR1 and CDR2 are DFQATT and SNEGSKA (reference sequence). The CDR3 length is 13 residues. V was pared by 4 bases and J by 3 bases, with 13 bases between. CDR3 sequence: CSATGTDRYEQYF. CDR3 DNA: TGCAGTGCTACCGGGACCGATCGCTACGAGCAGTACTTC.

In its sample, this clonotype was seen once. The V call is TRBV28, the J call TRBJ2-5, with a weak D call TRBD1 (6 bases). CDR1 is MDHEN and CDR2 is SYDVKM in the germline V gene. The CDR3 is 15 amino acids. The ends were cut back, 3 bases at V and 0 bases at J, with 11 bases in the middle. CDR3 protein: CASSFTGHYQETQYF. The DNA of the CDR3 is TGTGCCAGCAGTTTTACGGGACATTACCAAGAGACCCAGTACTTC.

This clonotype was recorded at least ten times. This chain's CDR3 is CASSFWTGTDTQYF. CDR3 DNA: TGTGCCAGCAGCTTTTGGACAGGCACAGATACGCAGTATTTT. V usage is TRBV7-9 and J usage is TRBJ2-3; tentative D call: TRBD1 (6 bases). Trimming stripped 3 bases from V and 1 base from J, with 8 bases between. CDR3 size: 14 residues. Germline V lookup: CDR1 SEHNR, CDR2 FQNEAQ (reference sequence).

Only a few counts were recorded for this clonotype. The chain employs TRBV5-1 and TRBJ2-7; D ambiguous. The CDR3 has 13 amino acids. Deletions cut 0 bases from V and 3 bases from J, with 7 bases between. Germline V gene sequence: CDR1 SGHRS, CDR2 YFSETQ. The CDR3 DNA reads TGCGCCAGCAGCTTGGCACTGGGCTACGAGCAGTACGTC. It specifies CASSLALGYEQYV.

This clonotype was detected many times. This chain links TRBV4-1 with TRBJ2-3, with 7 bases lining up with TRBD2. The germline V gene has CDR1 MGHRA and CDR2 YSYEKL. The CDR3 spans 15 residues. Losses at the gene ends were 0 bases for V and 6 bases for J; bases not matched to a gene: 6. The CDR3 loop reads CASSQELTSQDTQYF. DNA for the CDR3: TGCGCCAGCAGCCAAGAATTGACTAGCCAGGATACGCAGTATTTT.

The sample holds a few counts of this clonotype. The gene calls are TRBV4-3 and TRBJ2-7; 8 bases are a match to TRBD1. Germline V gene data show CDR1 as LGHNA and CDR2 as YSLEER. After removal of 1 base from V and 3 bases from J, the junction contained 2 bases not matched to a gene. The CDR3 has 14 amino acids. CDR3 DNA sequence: TGCGCCAGCAGCCAAGGACAGGGGAACTACGAGCAGTACTTC. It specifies CASSQGQGNYEQYF.

In DNA form, the CDR3 reads TGTGCCAGCAGAACCGGGGTCGCAGATACGCAGTATTTT. The encoded protein is CASRTGVADTQYF. V gene TRBV12-3 or TRBV12-4 combines with J gene TRBJ2-3, with a weak D call TRBD2 (5 bases). V lost 6 bases, J lost 4 bases, and 11 bases lay in between. The CDR3 extends over 13 amino acids.